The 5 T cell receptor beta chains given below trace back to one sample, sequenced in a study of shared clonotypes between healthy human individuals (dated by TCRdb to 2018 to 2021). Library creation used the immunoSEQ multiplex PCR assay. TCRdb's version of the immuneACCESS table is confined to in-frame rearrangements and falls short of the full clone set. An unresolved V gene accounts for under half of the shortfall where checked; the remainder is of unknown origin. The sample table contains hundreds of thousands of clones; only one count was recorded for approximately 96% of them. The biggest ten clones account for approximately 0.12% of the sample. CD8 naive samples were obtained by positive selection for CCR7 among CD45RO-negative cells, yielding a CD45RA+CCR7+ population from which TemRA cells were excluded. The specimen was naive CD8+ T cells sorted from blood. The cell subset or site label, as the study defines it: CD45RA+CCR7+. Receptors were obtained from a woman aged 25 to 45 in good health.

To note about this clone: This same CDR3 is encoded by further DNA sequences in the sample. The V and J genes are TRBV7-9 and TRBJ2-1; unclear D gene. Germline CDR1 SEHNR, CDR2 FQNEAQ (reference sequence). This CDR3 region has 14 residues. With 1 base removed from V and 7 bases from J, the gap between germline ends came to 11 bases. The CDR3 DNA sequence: TGTGCCAGCAGCTTAGTGTTAGGCGGTAATGAGCAGTTCTTC. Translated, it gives CASSLVLGGNEQFF.

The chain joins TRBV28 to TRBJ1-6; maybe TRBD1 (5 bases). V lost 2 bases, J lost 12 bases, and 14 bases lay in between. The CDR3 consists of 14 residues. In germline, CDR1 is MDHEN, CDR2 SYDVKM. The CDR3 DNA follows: TGTGCCAGCAGTTTAGGGCAGGGATTTCTACCCCTCCACTTT. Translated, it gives CASSLGQGFLPLHF. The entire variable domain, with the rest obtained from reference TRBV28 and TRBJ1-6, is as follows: DVKVTQSSRYLVKRTGEKVFLECVQDMDHENMFWYRQDPGLGLRLIYFSYDVKMKEKGDIPEGYSVSREKKERFSLILESASTNQTSMYLCASSLGQGFLPLHFGNGTRLTVT.

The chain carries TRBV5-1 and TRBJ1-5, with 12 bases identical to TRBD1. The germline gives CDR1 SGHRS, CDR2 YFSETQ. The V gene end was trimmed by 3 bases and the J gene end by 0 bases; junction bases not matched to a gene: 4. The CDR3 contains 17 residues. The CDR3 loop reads CASSYGTGGFSNQPQHF. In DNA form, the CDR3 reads TGCGCCAGCAGCTACGGGACAGGGGGCTTTAGCAATCAGCCCCAGCATTTT.

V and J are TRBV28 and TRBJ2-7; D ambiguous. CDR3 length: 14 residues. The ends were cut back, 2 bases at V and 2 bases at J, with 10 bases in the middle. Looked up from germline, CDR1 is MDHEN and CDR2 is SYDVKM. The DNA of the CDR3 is TGTGCCAGCAGTTTACCTCGGATAACCTACGAGCAGTACTTC. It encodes CASSLPRITYEQYF.

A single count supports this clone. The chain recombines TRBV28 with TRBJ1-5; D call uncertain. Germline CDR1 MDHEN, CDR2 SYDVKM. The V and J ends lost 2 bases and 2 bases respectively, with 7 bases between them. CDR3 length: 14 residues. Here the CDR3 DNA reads TGTGCCAGCAGTTTAGTTAAAGGCAATCAGCCCCAGCATTTT. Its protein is CASSLVKGNQPQHF.